A selection of T cell receptor beta chains follows, all from one sample in a study of T-cell memory formation after mild COVID-19. Using its own MiXCR run on the 5' RACE reads, TCRdb lists one record per CDR3 protein. The profile shows over 60,000 distinct CDR3 sequences, approximately 15% of them singletons. The sequenced sample was PBMCs or a T cell subset sorted from them (not recorded which). The receptors shown here come from an adult woman who had mild COVID-19 (a few samples of this study predate the infection). Cell type and time point are not known. Each CDR3 is given with its conserved first and last residue. The D gene is left open where the match is weak. A clone size is listed for some rows: how often the clone was seen (once, few, many), or a class if it is expanded.

TRBV29-1	TRBJ2-7	.	many	TGCAGCGTTGAGGGTCCGGCAGGGACCTTTTACGAGCAGTACTTC	CSVEGPAGTFYEQYF
TRBV7-3	TRBJ2-6	.	.	TGTGCCAGCAGCCCCGGTCTCTACCCCTCTGGGGCCAACGTCCTGACTTTC	CASSPGLYPSGANVLTF
TRBV20-1	TRBJ2-7	TRBD1	.	TGCAGTGCTAGAGATGCGAGGACAGGGGGCCCCTACGAGCAGTACTTC	CSARDARTGGPYEQYF
TRBV5-1	TRBJ2-7	TRBD1	many	TGCGCCAGCAGCTTGGGGGACAGGGCGTACGAGCAGTACTTC	CASSLGDRAYEQYF
TRBV7-8	TRBJ2-7	TRBD2	.	TGTGCCAGCAGCTTAGAGGGCGGGAGTACCTACGAGCAGTACTTC	CASSLEGGSTYEQYF
TRBV2	TRBJ2-5	TRBD2	.	TGTGCCAGCACTCAAGCGGGGGCCGAAGAGACCCAGTACTTC	CASTQAGAEETQYF
TRBV9	TRBJ2-5	TRBD2	few	TGTGCCAGCAGCGTAAACATGGCGGGAGGGGAAGAGACCCAGTACTTC	CASSVNMAGGEETQYF
TRBV6-5	TRBJ1-2	.	.	TGTGCCAGCAGCCCTGGGGTAAATGGCTACACCTTC	CASSPGVNGYTF
TRBV6-5	TRBJ2-7	.	few	TGTGCCAGCAGTTACCTCGGGTCCTCAGGGGGGACGTACGAGCAGTACTTC	CASSYLGSSGGTYEQYF
TRBV4-1	TRBJ1-4	.	once	TGCGCCAGCAGCCAAGAAAGGGGAGATGAAAAACTGTTTTTT	CASSQERGDEKLFF
TRBV30	TRBJ1-1	.	.	TGTGCCTGGAGTCCCGGTGGGGTGAACACTGAAGCTTTCTTT	CAWSPGGVNTEAFF
TRBV7-9	TRBJ2-7	.	.	TGTGCGTACGCTTGGGGGGTCGACTACGAGCAGTACTTC	CAYAWGVDYEQYF
TRBV14	TRBJ1-4	.	.	TGTGCCAGCAGCCAAGACAAAATCGGGCGAAATGAAAAACTGTTTTTT	CASSQDKIGRNEKLFF
TRBV9	TRBJ1-5	.	once	TGTGCCAGCAGCGCCCGGGACAACCATCAGCCCCAGCATTTT	CASSARDNHQPQHF
TRBV6-5	TRBJ2-1	.	few	TGTGCCAGCAGTTACCGTTCGGCCTCTGAGGGTAATGAGCAGTTCTTC	CASSYRSASEGNEQFF